This T cell receptor (beta chain) originates from a study of T cells in Graves' hyperthyroidism and ophthalmopathy. Study results and limitations: Most thyroid clonotypes expanded above 0.001 appeared in blood too. With a median lead of approximately 6 months before onset, the model predicted ophthalmopathy.

The CDR3 covers 13 residues. V gave up 5 bases and J gave up 4 bases, with 12 bases separating them. CDR1 SGHRS and CDR2 YFSETQ come from the germline V gene. Template material for amplifying TCR beta CDR3 regions consisted of RNA transcripts. TCR CDR3 regions were first amplified by RT-PCR with HTBI primers. From the multiplex PCR reads, TCRdb called clonotypes with MiXCR, one entry per CDR3 protein. Of approximately 560,000 distinct CDR3 sequences listed, approximately 15% are singletons. In its sample, this clonotype was seen many times. Its specificity is unknown. Sequencing was done on a sample of blood. The genes are TRBV5-1 and TRBJ1-1; D is undetermined. The TCR originated in a woman aged 25 to 45 with Graves' hyperthyroidism. The CDR3 loop reads CASSPQEPTEAFF. In DNA form, the CDR3 reads TGCGCCAGCAGTCCTCAGGAGCCCACTGAAGCTTTCTTT.